One and the same sample provided the 19 T cell receptor beta chains below, sequenced in a study of blood T cells in healthy people across ages. A sample-barcoded 5' primer and a J-beta primer mix were used in a second PCR of roughly 7 to 11 cycles. Each CDR3 protein gets one entry after TCRdb re-called the 5' RACE reads with MiXCR. The sample records 1.8 million or so distinct CDR3 sequences, 39% being singletons. What was sequenced was blood. Source of these receptors: a human donor in good health.

This rearrangement joins TRBV20-1 to TRBJ2-3, with D tentatively TRBD1 (5 bases). The length of the CDR3 is 15 residues. Germline V lookup: CDR1 DFQATT, CDR2 SNEGSKA (reference sequence). The V end was cut by 3 bases, the J end by 2 bases, with 15 bases between. CDR3 DNA sequence: TGCAGTGCTAGTGGGGCGGCGGACAACACAGATACGCAGTATTTT. It is translated as CSASGAADNTDTQYF.

The rearrangement links TRBV7-9 to TRBJ1-1; D remains ambiguous. Trimming removed 2 bases from V and 6 bases from J, with 7 bases in between. CDR3 size: 12 residues. The germline V gene encodes CDR1 SEHNR and CDR2 FQNEAQ (reference sequence). In DNA, the CDR3 is TGTGCCAGCAGCTTAAGGTGGGCTGAAGCTTTCTTT. This gives the protein CASSLRWAEAFF.

In DNA form, the CDR3 reads TGCAGTGCTAGATTCGGCGGGGGGGCCCGGTTTGGCTACACCTTC. Translation: CSARFGGGARFGYTF. V is TRBV20-1 and J is TRBJ1-2; possibly TRBD1 for D (6 bases). Looked up from germline, CDR1 is DFQATT and CDR2 is SNEGSKA (reference sequence). V was clipped by 2 bases and J by 7 bases, with 20 bases between them. The CDR3 is 15 residues long.

This clonotype occurred a few times. The chain is built from TRBV18 and TRBJ2-7, with D perhaps matching TRBD2 (6 bases). CDR1 is KGHSH, CDR2 LQKENI, per germline. The CDR3 loop spans 14 amino acids. Trimming took off 2 bases at V and 1 base at J, with 9 bases between the two ends. This CDR3 reads CASSPFAGSYEQYF. The CDR3 DNA reads as TGTGCCAGCTCACCATTTGCGGGGTCCTACGAGCAGTACTTC. The full variable domain, in which reference TRBV18 and TRBJ2-7 provide the parts outside the CDR3, is NAGVMQNPRHLVRRRGQEARLRCSPMKGHSHVYWYRQLPEEGLKFMVYLQKENIIDESGMPKERFSAEFPKEGPSILRIQQVVRGDSAAYFCASSPFAGSYEQYFGPGTRLTVT.

This sequence joins TRBV4-3 and TRBJ2-5; D might be TRBD1 or TRBD2, each matching 7 bases. Between the trimmed V and J ends, which lost 0 bases and 5 bases, there was a span of 22 bases. The CDR3 loop spans 18 amino acids. CDR1 is LGHNA, CDR2 YSLEER, per germline. The CDR3 here is CASSQDWRRRGGRETQYF. The DNA for the CDR3 is TGCGCCAGCAGCCAAGATTGGAGGCGCAGGGGGGGACGGGAGACCCAGTACTTC.

This chain joins TRBV7-2 and TRBJ1-2; no reliable D call. The CDR3 extends over 15 amino acids. The V gene's germline CDR1 is SGHTA and CDR2 FQGNSA. Trimming shortened V by 5 bases and J by 1 base, and 14 bases separated the two germline ends. CDR3 in DNA: TGTGCCAGCAGCGCCCGACAAACCCTTAACTATGGCTACACCTTC. Its translation: CASSARQTLNYGYTF. Supplemented by reference TRBV7-2 and TRBJ1-2, the full variable domain reads GAGVSQSPSNKVTEKGKDVELRCDPISGHTALYWYRQSLGQGLEFLIYFQGNSAPDKSGLPSDRFSAERTGGSVSTLTIQRTQQEDSAVYLCASSARQTLNYGYTFGSGTRLTVV.

V and J are TRBV27 and TRBJ2-7; 9 nucleotides line up with TRBD1. Looked up from germline, CDR1 is MNHEY and CDR2 is SMNVEV (reference sequence). Unmatched junction bases numbered 9, after V lost 6 bases and J lost 3 bases. The CDR3 runs to 15 residues. CDR3: CASRTTGGLLYEQYF. CDR3 nucleotide sequence: TGTGCCAGCAGGACCACAGGGGGCCTCCTCTACGAGCAGTACTTC.

This clonotype was seen a few times. The V gene is TRBV4-2, the J gene TRBJ2-1; 10 bases are shared with TRBD2. Germline V gives CDR1 LGHNA, CDR2 YNFKEQ. The ends lost 4 bases at V and 8 bases at J; junction bases unmatched: 8. The CDR3 totals 15 residues. CDR3 amino acids: CASSLSGGPAYEQFF. The DNA for the CDR3 is TGTGCCAGCAGCCTTAGCGGGGGGCCCGCGTATGAGCAGTTCTTC.

Concerning this clonotype: Germline and junction disagree at one end, which may indicate a read error. The rearrangement joins TRBV3-1 to TRBJ2-1, with D maybe TRBD2 (6 bases). Germline V gene sequence: CDR1 LGHDT, CDR2 YNNKEL (reference sequence). CDR3 length: 15 residues. The CDR3 nucleotides read TGTGCCAGCAGTCAAGGGGCGGGACCGGGTAATGAGCAGTTCTTC. Translating it yields CASSQGAGPGNEQFF.

This clonotype was observed a handful of times. The chain recombines TRBV6-4 with TRBJ2-1; a weak D match, TRBD2 (6 bases). Per the germline V gene, CDR1 is MRHNA and CDR2 is SNTAGT. Trimming shortened V by 0 bases and J by 10 bases, and 10 bases separated the two germline ends. The CDR3 loop spans 13 amino acids. Written as DNA, the CDR3 is TGTGCCAGCAGTGACTCGAGAGCGGGCGAGCAGTTCTTC. As protein: CASSDSRAGEQFF.

This clonotype was observed a few times. The chain couples TRBV6-6 to TRBJ1-2; D is unresolved. V was cut by 6 bases and J by 5 bases, with 16 bases left in between. Per the germline V gene, CDR1 is MNHNY and CDR2 is SVGAGI (reference sequence). The CDR3 is 14 amino acids. The CDR3 is CASSLTPRFYGYTF. As DNA, the CDR3 is TGTGCCAGCAGCCTAACCCCCCGGTTTTATGGCTACACCTTC.

The J gene is TRBJ2-1, the V gene TRBV9; D unresolved. CDR3 size: 14 residues. In germline, CDR1 is SGDLS, CDR2 YYNGEE. V lost 0 bases and J lost 8, with 12 bases in between. CDR3 nucleotides: TGTGCCAGCAGCGTAGCTCCCATGGGCGATGAGCAGTTCTTC. Its protein product is CASSVAPMGDEQFF.

The chain employs TRBV7-2 and TRBJ1-4; D is unclear. Trimming cost V 5 bases and J 3 bases, with 13 bases left between them. The CDR3 extends over 15 amino acids. The V gene's germline CDR1 is SGHTA and CDR2 FQGNSA. The DNA of the CDR3 is TGTGCCAGCAGCGAGCCATTCGAGGCTAATGAAAAACTGTTTTTT. This gives the protein CASSEPFEANEKLFF.

At least ten counts were recorded for this clonotype. The chain joins TRBV9 to TRBJ1-2, with TRBD1 as a possible D gene (5 bases). CDR3 length: 14 amino acids. In germline, CDR1 is SGDLS, CDR2 YYNGEE. V was trimmed by 0 bases and J by 2 bases, leaving 8 bases between them. CDR3 sequence: CASSVDAGNYGYTF. In DNA, the CDR3 is TGTGCCAGCAGCGTAGACGCAGGGAACTATGGCTACACCTTC. Using reference TRBV9 and TRBJ1-2 for the parts outside the CDR3, the full variable domain is DSGVTQTPKHLITATGQRVTLRCSPRSGDLSVYWYQQSLDQGLQFLIQYYNGEERAKGNILERFSAQQFPDLHSELNLSSLELGDSALYFCASSVDAGNYGYTFGSGTRLTVV.

For this clonotype: One end of the junction fails to match germline, which may point to a read error. The chain uses TRBV5-4 and TRBJ1-2; D possibly corresponds to TRBD1 (5 bases). Germline CDR1 reads SGHNT; CDR2 reads YYREEE (reference sequence). The CDR3 is 12 residues long. The CDR3 loop is CASSLGGEVLNF. CDR3 sequence (DNA): TGTGCCAGCAGCTTGGGAGGGGAAGTCTTGAACTTC. Full variable domain (missing parts from reference TRBV5-4 and TRBJ1-2): ETGVTQSPTHLIKTRGQQVTLRCSSQSGHNTVSWYQQALGQGPQFIFQYYREEENGRGNFPPRFSGLQFPNYSSELNVNALELDDSALYLCASSLGGEVLNFGSGTRLTVV.

This sequence joins TRBV3-1 and TRBJ2-1, with 9 bases aligning to TRBD2. After removal of 7 bases from V and 4 bases from J, the junction contained 8 bases not matched to a gene. Germline V gives CDR1 LGHDT, CDR2 YNNKEL (reference sequence). This CDR3 is built from 15 residues. CDR3 sequence (DNA): TGTGCCAGCACCCATCATAGCGGGAGATACAATGAGCAGTTCTTC. Translating it yields CASTHHSGRYNEQFF.

The chain combines TRBV5-6 with TRBJ2-2, with 9 bases fitting TRBD2. The trim removed 4 bases at V and 3 bases at J, leaving 7 bases unmatched. In germline, CDR1 is SGHDT, CDR2 YYEEEE. The CDR3 runs to 16 residues. CDR3 residues: CASSLLLAGYTGELFF. CDR3 sequence (DNA): TGTGCCAGCAGCCTGCTTCTAGCGGGATACACCGGGGAGCTGTTTTTT.

This chain links TRBV12-3 or TRBV12-4 with TRBJ2-3; 10 positions match TRBD1. CDR3 length: 16 amino acids. Trimming cost V 3 bases and J 1 base; bases outside gene matches: 4. In DNA form, the CDR3 reads TGTGCCAGCAGTTTCCGGGACAGGGGCCGCACAGATACGCAGTATTTT. Protein product: CASSFRDRGRTDTQYF.

This clonotype appeared a single time. CDR3 protein: CASSNPQGGTEAFF. As DNA, the CDR3 is TGTGCCAGCAGCAACCCCCAGGGTGGGACTGAAGCTTTCTTT. The J gene is TRBJ1-1, the V gene TRBV7-9, with a tentative D call TRBD1 (5 bases). The CDR3 length is 14 residues. V dropped 5 bases and J dropped 5 bases, with 15 bases sitting between them. The germline V gene has CDR1 SEHNR and CDR2 FQNEAQ (reference sequence).